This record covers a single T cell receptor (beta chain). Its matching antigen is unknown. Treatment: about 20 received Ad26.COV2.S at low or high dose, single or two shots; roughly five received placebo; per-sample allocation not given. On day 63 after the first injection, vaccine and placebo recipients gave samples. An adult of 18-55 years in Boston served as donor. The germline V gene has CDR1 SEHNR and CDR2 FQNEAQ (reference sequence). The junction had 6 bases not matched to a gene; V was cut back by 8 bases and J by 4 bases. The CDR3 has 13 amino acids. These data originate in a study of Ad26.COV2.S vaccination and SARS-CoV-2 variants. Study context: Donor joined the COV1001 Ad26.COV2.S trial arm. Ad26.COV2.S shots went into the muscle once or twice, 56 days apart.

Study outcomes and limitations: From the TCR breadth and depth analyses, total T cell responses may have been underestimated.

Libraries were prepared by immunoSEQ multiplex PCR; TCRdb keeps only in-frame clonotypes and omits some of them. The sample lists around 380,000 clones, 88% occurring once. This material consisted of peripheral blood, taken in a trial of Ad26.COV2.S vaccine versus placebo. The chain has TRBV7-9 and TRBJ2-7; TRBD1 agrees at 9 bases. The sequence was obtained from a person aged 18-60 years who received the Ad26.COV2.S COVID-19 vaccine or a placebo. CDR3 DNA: TGTGCCAGCGGGCCACAGGGGGCTTACGAGCAGTACTTC. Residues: CASGPQGAYEQYF.